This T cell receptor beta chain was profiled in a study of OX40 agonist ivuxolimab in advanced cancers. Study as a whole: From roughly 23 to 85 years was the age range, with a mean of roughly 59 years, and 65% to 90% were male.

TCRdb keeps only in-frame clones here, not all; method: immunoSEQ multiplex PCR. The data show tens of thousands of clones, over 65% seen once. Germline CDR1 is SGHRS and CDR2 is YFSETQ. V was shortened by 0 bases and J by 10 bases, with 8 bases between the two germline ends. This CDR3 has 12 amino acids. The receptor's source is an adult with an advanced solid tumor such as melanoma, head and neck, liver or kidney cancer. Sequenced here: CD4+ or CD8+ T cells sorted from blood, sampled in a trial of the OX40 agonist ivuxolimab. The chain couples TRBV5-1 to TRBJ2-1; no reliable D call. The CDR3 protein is CASSLDLPEQFF. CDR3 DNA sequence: TGCGCCAGCAGCTTGGACCTACCAGAGCAGTTCTTC.